This T cell receptor beta chain was sequenced for a study of blood T cells in healthy people across ages. Study-level points and caveats: While age rose, TCR beta diversity per million T cells dropped in a roughly linear way. PBMCs went unsorted, and a conclusive naive versus antigen-experienced comparison was therefore prevented. Long-lived and aged donors differed, with more naive CD4+ cells and higher diversity in the long-lived.

The second PCR ran about 6 to 12 cycles with a sample-barcoded 5' primer and J-beta primers. Each cDNA molecule received a tag from a template-switch adaptor that had 12 random nucleotides. TCRdb called the 5' RACE reads again in MiXCR, with one record for every CDR3 protein. Here the sample spans around 1,800,000 distinct CDR3 sequences, about two fifths being singletons. V gave up 6 bases and J gave up 4 bases, with 22 bases separating them. Germline CDR1 and CDR2: LGHDT and YNNKEL (reference sequence). The length of the CDR3 is 16 residues. Note on this clonotype: Its cognate antigen is unknown.

The clonotype was recovered from a human donor in good health. Source material: blood. The chain has TRBV3-1 and TRBJ2-7; possibly TRBD2 for D (5 bases). The CDR3 protein is CASRQRGLTLIYEQYF. The CDR3 nucleotides read TGTGCCAGCAGACAAAGAGGGCTAACCCTCATATACGAGCAGTACTTC.